Listed below are T cell receptor beta chains from one sample, sequenced in a study of T cells in Graves' hyperthyroidism and ophthalmopathy. TCRdb independently ran MiXCR on the multiplex PCR reads; one entry per CDR3 protein. The top ten clones hold around 45% of a sample with 340,000 or so distinct CDR3 sequences, 20% to 25% of them seen once. Sequenced material: blood. The receptors come from a woman between 45 and 65 years old with Graves' hyperthyroidism. Each CDR3 is given with its conserved first and last residue. The D gene is left open where the match is weak. Some rows mark clone size as missing; the rest say once, few, many or name a class of expanded clone.

cdr3_aa | cdr3_nt | d_call | clone_size | j_call | v_call
CASRAGQGAHEQYF | TGTGCCAGCAGAGCTGGACAGGGGGCCCACGAGCAGTACTTC | TRBD1 | few | TRBJ2-7 | TRBV6-1
CASSDRVGNTEAFF | TGCGCCAGCAGTGACAGGGTTGGGAACACTGAAGCTTTCTTT | NA | many | TRBJ1-1 | TRBV10-1
CSARDLKGGSSSYNEQFF | TGCAGTGCTAGAGATCTTAAGGGGGGGTCGAGCTCCTACAATGAGCAGTTCTTC | NA | NA | TRBJ2-1 | TRBV20-1
CASSDAALYEQYF | TGTGCCAGCAGTGACGCAGCCCTCTACGAGCAGTACTTC | NA | NA | TRBJ2-7 | TRBV25-1
CASSPDGLNEQFF | TGTGCCAGCAGTCCGGACGGCCTCAATGAGCAGTTCTTC | NA | NA | TRBJ2-1 | TRBV2
CASSEGPLDTEAFF | TGTGCCAGCAGTGAAGGACCGCTGGACACTGAAGCTTTCTTT | NA | many | TRBJ1-1 | TRBV6-4
CASSPLPQETQYF | TGTGCCAGCAGTCCCCTCCCCCAAGAGACCCAGTACTTC | NA | few | TRBJ2-5 | TRBV6-1
CATSDLGLGAEAFF | TGTGCCACCAGTGATTTGGGCCTTGGGGCTGAAGCTTTCTTT | NA | many | TRBJ1-1 | TRBV24-1
CASRASGSVYEQFF | TGTGCCAGCAGGGCTAGCGGGAGTGTCTATGAGCAGTTCTTC | TRBD2 | many | TRBJ2-1 | TRBV12-3/TRBV12-4
CASSSNLRGRTYEQYF | TGCGCCAGCAGCTCTAACCTCAGGGGGCGAACGTACGAGCAGTACTTC | TRBD1 | NA | TRBJ2-7 | TRBV5-1
CASSQAGAPRTQYF | TGTGCCAGCAGTCAAGCGGGAGCCCCGCGGACCCAGTACTTC | TRBD2 | many | TRBJ2-5 | TRBV12-3/TRBV12-4
CASSLPGGHGSYNSPLHF | TGTGCCAGCAGCTTACCGGGGGGCCACGGCTCCTATAATTCACCCCTCCACTTT | NA | NA | TRBJ1-6 | TRBV7-6
CASSSPRDALSYEQYF | TGCGCCAGCAGCTCCCCCCGGGACGCTTTATCATACGAGCAGTACTTC | NA | many | TRBJ2-7 | TRBV5-1
CASSLYGGSDEQYF | TGCGCCAGCAGCTTGTATGGAGGGTCCGACGAGCAGTACTTC | NA | many | TRBJ2-7 | TRBV5-1
CASSYDPRQATNTEAFF | TGTGCCAGCAGTTACGACCCGCGGCAGGCGACGAACACTGAAGCTTTCTTT | NA | many | TRBJ1-1 | TRBV6-2/TRBV6-3
CASSLVGAGSGNTIYF | TGCGCCAGCAGCTTGGTCGGTGCCGGCTCTGGAAACACCATATATTTT | NA | NA | TRBJ1-3 | TRBV5-1
CASSFTTSDTDTQYF | TGTGCCAGCAGCTTCACGACTAGTGACACAGATACGCAGTATTTT | NA | NA | TRBJ2-3 | TRBV7-9
CASSPPIQDTQYF | TGTGCCAGCAGTCCACCTATACAAGATACGCAGTATTTT | NA | NA | TRBJ2-3 | TRBV28
CASSTGLNMNTEAFF | TGTGCCAGCAGCACGGGCCTTAATATGAACACTGAAGCTTTCTTT | NA | many | TRBJ1-1 | TRBV28
CASRAQGSEQFF | TGTGCCAGCAGAGCTCAGGGGAGTGAGCAGTTCTTC | NA | many | TRBJ2-1 | TRBV2
CASSQPRYRTDTQYF | TGTGCCAGCAGTCAGCCACGGTATCGCACAGATACGCAGTATTTT | NA | many | TRBJ2-3 | TRBV6-1
CASGLAGRGEQFF | TGTGCCAGCGGGCTAGCAGGGAGGGGTGAGCAGTTCTTC | TRBD2 | NA | TRBJ2-1 | TRBV6-2/TRBV6-3
CSARSYGQGAHYGYTF | TGCAGTGCTAGATCCTATGGACAGGGGGCTCACTATGGCTACACCTTC | TRBD1 | NA | TRBJ1-2 | TRBV20-1
CASRPFGNTEAFF | TGTGCCAGCAGACCTTTTGGGAACACTGAAGCTTTCTTT | NA | many | TRBJ1-1 | TRBV27
CAWRGATGELFF | TGTGCCTGGAGAGGGGCCACCGGGGAGCTGTTTTTT | NA | few | TRBJ2-2 | TRBV30
CASSLVQGSTDTQYF | TGTGCCAGCAGCTTAGTTCAGGGGAGCACAGATACGCAGTATTTT | NA | many | TRBJ2-3 | TRBV7-2
CASSQDLGGGYTF | TGTGCCAGCAGCCAAGATCTGGGGGGAGGCTACACCTTC | NA | few | TRBJ1-2 | TRBV14
CASSLTLEETQYF | TGTGCCAGCAGCTTAACTCTCGAGGAGACCCAGTACTTC | NA | few | TRBJ2-5 | TRBV7-2
CASSQDSTGGLNTEAFF | TGTGCCAGCAGCCAAGATTCGACAGGGGGCCTGAACACTGAAGCTTTCTTT | TRBD1 | NA | TRBJ1-1 | TRBV3-1
CASSFGTGGAGDSPLHF | TGTGCCAGCAGCTTCGGGACAGGGGGCGCCGGGGATTCACCCCTCCACTTT | TRBD1 | NA | TRBJ1-6 | TRBV7-9
CASSGFYSGTGTNEQYF | TGTGCCAGCAGTGGTTTCTACTCCGGGACAGGAACAAACGAGCAGTACTTC | TRBD1 | NA | TRBJ2-7 | TRBV6-1
CASSVGGTSGAWNEQFF | TGTGCCAGCAGCGTAGGGGGGACTAGCGGGGCCTGGAATGAGCAGTTCTTC | TRBD2 | NA | TRBJ2-1 | TRBV9
CASSSSGWYTF | TGTGCCAGCAGTTCGTCGGGGTGGTACACCTTC | NA | many | TRBJ1-2 | TRBV28
CASSLSKTGEAFF | TGTGCCAGCAGTTTATCGAAGACAGGGGAAGCTTTCTTT | TRBD1 | many | TRBJ1-1 | TRBV27
CASSNTGWSGANVLTF | TGTGCCAGCAGTAACACAGGGTGGTCTGGGGCCAACGTCCTGACTTTC | NA | many | TRBJ2-6 | TRBV28
CASSYDRDGETQYF | TGTGCCAGCAGCTACGACAGAGACGGCGAGACCCAGTACTTC | NA | NA | TRBJ2-5 | TRBV7-9
CASSTEAPGRVHNEQFF | TGTGCCAGCAGTACGGAGGCCCCCGGGAGAGTCCACAATGAGCAGTTCTTC | NA | many | TRBJ2-1 | TRBV12-3/TRBV12-4
CSARGQGLAGELFF | TGCAGTGCTAGGGGACAGGGACTAGCCGGGGAGCTGTTTTTT | NA | NA | TRBJ2-2 | TRBV20-1
CASKELAGGHEQFF | TGTGCCAGCAAGGAACTAGCGGGGGGGCATGAGCAGTTCTTC | TRBD2 | many | TRBJ2-1 | TRBV3-1
CASIQPGLLSYEQYF | TGTGCCAGCATCCAACCGGGACTACTCTCCTACGAGCAGTACTTC | TRBD2 | few | TRBJ2-7 | TRBV6-2/TRBV6-3
CASSSNTRNQPQHF | TGTGCCAGCAGTTCTAACACCCGCAATCAGCCCCAGCATTTT | NA | many | TRBJ1-5 | TRBV28
CASSPRLGGTGELFF | TGTGCCAGCTCCCCCCGGCTCGGTGGGACCGGGGAGCTGTTTTTT | NA | many | TRBJ2-2 | TRBV18
CASSPRTSGPSYEQYF | TGTGCCAGCAGTCCAAGGACTAGCGGGCCCTCCTACGAGCAGTACTTC | TRBD2 | many | TRBJ2-7 | TRBV27
CASSLDGGMNEQYF | TGCGCCAGCAGCTTGGATGGCGGGATGAACGAGCAGTACTTC | NA | NA | TRBJ2-7 | TRBV5-1
CASSLNAVASGEQYF | TGTGCCAGCAGCTTAAACGCCGTCGCCTCGGGAGAGCAGTACTTC | NA | many | TRBJ2-7 | TRBV7-3
CASSVNTDNEQFF | TGTGCCAGCAGTGTTAACACTGACAATGAGCAGTTCTTC | NA | NA | TRBJ2-1 | TRBV2
CAISYGTEEQYF | TGTGCCATCAGCTACGGGACAGAAGAGCAGTACTTC | TRBD1 | many | TRBJ2-7 | TRBV10-3
CASARTGSTDTQYF | TGTGCCAGCGCGAGGACAGGGAGCACAGATACGCAGTATTTT | TRBD1 | many | TRBJ2-3 | TRBV28
CSAKETTEAFF | TGCAGTGCTAAAGAAACCACTGAAGCTTTCTTT | NA | NA | TRBJ1-1 | TRBV20-1
CASSEGDTGELFF | TGTGCCAGCAGTGAAGGGGACACCGGGGAGCTGTTTTTT | NA | many | TRBJ2-2 | TRBV2
CAISGTAYNEQFF | TGTGCCATCAGCGGGACAGCCTACAATGAGCAGTTCTTC | TRBD1 | many | TRBJ2-1 | TRBV10-3